This TCR beta chain derives from a study of radiotherapy plus CTLA-4 blockade in lung cancer. Overall study: Patients showed objective responses in under 20% of cases and disease control in under 40%.

TCRdb's table, derived via immunoSEQ multiplex PCR, lists solely in-frame clones and lacks some. The sample has tens of thousands of clones; around 83% are singletons. Trimming at V came to 6 bases and at J to 0 bases, leaving 10 bases not matched to a gene. The length of the CDR3 is 18 residues. The germline V gene encodes CDR1 SEHNR and CDR2 FQNEAQ (reference sequence). A remark on this clone: Antigen unknown.

Regarding the study as a whole: Blood TCR clones of tumor origin expanded after radiotherapy plus ipilimumab. Together with interferon-beta, which increased in serum after radiation, early dynamic changes in blood T cell clones were reportedly the best predictors of response.

This sequence was found in a human donor with non-small cell lung cancer that progressed on radiotherapy plus ipilimumab. The J gene is TRBJ1-5, the V gene TRBV7-9; TRBD1 agrees at 11 bases. The sequencing here drew on peripheral blood, taken from a patient treated with radiotherapy plus ipilimumab. The CDR3 DNA reads TGTGCCAGCAGGCCGGAGATCGGGACAGGGGGTAGCAATCAGCCCCAGCATTTT. This gives the protein CASRPEIGTGGSNQPQHF.